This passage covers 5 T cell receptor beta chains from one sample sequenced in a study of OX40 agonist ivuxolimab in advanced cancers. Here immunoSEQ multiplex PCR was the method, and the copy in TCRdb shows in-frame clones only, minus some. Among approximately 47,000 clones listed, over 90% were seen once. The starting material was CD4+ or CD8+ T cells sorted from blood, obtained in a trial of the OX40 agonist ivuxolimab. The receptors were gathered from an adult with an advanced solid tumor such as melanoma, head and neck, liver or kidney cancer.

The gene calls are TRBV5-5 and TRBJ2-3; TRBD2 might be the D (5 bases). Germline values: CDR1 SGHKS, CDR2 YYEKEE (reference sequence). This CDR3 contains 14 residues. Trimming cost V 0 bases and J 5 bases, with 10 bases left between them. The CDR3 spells CASSLGRLVDTQYF. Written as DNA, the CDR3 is TGTGCCAGCAGCTTGGGGAGGTTGGTAGATACGCAGTATTTT.

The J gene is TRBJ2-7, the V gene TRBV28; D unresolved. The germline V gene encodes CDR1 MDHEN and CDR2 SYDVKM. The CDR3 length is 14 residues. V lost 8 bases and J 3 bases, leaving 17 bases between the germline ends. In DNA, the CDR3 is TGTGCCAGCGGTGAACGGACGGGTTTCTACGAGCAGTACGTC. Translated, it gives CASGERTGFYEQYV.

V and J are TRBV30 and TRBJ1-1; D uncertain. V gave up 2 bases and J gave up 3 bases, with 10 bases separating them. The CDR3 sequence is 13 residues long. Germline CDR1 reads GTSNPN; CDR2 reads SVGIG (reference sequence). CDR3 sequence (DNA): TGTGCCTGGAGTCTCGATGTGGACACTGAAGCTTTCTTT. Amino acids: CAWSLDVDTEAFF.

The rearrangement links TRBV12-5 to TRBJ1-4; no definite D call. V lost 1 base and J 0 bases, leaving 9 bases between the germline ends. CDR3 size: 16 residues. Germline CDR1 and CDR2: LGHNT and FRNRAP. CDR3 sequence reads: CASGLEGVATNEKLFF. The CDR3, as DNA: TGTGCTAGTGGTTTGGAAGGAGTTGCAACTAATGAAAAACTGTTTTTT.

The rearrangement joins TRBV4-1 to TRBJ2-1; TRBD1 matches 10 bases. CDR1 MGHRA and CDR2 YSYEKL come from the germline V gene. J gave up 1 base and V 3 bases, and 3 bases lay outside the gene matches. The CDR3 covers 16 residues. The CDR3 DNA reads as TGCGCCAGCAGCCACCGGACAGGGGGTTCCTACAATGAGCAGTTCTTC. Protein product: CASSHRTGGSYNEQFF.